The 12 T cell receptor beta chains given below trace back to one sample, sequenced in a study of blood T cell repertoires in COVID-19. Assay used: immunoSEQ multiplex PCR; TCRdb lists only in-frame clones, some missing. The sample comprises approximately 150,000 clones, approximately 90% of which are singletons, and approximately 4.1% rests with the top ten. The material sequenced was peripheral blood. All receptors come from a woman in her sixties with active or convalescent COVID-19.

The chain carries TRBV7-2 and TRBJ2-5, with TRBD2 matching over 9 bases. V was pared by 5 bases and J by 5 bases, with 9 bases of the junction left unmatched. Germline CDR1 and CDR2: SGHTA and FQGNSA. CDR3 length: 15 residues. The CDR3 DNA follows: TGTGCCAGCAGCAGATATGGCGGGGGGGCGGAGACCCAGTACTTC. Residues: CASSRYGGGAETQYF.

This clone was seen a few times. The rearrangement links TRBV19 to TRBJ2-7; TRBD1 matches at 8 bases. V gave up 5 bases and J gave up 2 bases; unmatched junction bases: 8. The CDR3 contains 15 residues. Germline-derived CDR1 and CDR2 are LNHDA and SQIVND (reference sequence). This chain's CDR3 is CASSFGQGWPYEQYF. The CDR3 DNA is TGTGCCAGTAGTTTCGGACAGGGATGGCCCTACGAGCAGTACTTC.

The CDR3 coding sequence is TGTGCCAGCAGCTTAGTGGGGGGAGCTGAAGCTTTCTTT. Its protein product is CASSLVGGAEAFF. The chain combines TRBV11-3 with TRBJ1-1; tentative D call: TRBD1 (5 bases). The CDR3 runs to 13 residues. Germline V gene data show CDR1 as SGHNT and CDR2 as YENEEA. Trimming stripped 1 base from V and 6 bases from J, with 9 bases between.

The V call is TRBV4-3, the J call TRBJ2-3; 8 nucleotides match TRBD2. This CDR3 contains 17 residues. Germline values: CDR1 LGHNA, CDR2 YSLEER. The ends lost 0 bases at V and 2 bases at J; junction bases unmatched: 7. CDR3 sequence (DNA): TGCGCCAGCAGCCAAGATGCACTAGCGGACACCACAGATACGCAGTATTTT. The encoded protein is CASSQDALADTTDTQYF.

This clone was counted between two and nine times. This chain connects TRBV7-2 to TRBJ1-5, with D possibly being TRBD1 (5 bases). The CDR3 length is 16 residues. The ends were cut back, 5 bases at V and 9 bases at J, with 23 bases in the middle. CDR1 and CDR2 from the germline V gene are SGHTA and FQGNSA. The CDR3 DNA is TGTGCCAGCAGCCAAGACGCGGGGGGGAGGGCTTCGCCCCAGCATTTT. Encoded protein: CASSQDAGGRASPQHF.

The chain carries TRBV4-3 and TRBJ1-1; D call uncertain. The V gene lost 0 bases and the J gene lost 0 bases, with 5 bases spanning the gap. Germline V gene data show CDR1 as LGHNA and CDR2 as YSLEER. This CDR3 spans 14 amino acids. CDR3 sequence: CASSQDSMNTEAFF. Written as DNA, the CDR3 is TGCGCCAGCAGCCAAGATAGTATGAACACTGAAGCTTTCTTT.

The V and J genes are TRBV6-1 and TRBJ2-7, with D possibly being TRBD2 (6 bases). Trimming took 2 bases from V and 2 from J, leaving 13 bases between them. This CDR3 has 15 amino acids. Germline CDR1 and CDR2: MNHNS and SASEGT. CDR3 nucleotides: TGTGCCAGCAGTGAAAAGGGACTCGCAACCTACGAGCAGTACTTC. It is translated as CASSEKGLATYEQYF.

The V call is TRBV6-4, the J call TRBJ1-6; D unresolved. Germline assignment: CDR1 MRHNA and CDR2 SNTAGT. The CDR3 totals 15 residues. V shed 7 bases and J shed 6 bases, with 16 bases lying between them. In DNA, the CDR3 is TGTGCCAGCACCCGACACGAGAACATTAATTCACCCCTCCACTTT. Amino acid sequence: CASTRHENINSPLHF.

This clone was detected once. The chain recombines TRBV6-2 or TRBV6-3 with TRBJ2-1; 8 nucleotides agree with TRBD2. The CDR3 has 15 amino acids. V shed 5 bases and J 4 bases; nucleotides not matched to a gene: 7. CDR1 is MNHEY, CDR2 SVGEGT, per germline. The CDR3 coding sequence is TGTGCCAGCAGTCGAGCGGGGGATTCTTACAATGAGCAGTTCTTC. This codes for CASSRAGDSYNEQFF.

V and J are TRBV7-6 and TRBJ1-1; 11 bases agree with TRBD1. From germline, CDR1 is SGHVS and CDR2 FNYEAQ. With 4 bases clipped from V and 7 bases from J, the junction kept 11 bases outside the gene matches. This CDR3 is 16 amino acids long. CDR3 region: CASSSRSAGTGGEAFF. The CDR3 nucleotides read TGTGCCAGCAGCTCCCGATCAGCTGGGACAGGGGGTGAAGCTTTCTTT.

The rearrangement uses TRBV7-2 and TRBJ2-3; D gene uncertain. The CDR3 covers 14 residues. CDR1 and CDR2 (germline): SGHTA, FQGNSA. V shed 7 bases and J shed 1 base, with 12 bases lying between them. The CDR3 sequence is CASMPSYGTDTQYF. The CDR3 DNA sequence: TGTGCCAGCATGCCCTCCTATGGCACAGATACGCAGTATTTT.

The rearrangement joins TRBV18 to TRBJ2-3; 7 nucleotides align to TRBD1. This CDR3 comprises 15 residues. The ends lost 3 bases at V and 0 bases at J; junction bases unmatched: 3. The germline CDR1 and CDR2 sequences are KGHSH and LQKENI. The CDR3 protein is CASSPGQRSTDTQYF. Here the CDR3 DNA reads TGTGCCAGCTCACCGGGACAGCGGAGCACAGATACGCAGTATTTT.